This T cell receptor beta chain originates from a study of shared clonotypes between healthy human individuals (dated by TCRdb to the early 2020s). As for the study more broadly: A couple of women and a few men aged 18 to 49 years were included in the cohort. For each donor, CD4 naive and CD4 memory were each run on three plates, CD8 naive on two plates, and CD8 memory on one plate. The study deeply sequenced blood TCR repertoires of about 5 healthy adults to estimate repertoire size and the extent of clonotype sharing between individuals. Libraries were prepared and TCR repertoires were sequenced by different laboratories using diverse techniques, in order to increase sequencing depth and limit assay-specific biases. Between about 0.94 and 10 billion PBMCs per donor were obtained by leukapheresis.

Measured from the cysteine to the phenylalanine, the CDR3 is 10 residues long. The only DNA kept is the CDR3, 30 bases in frame from the first base. The germline V gene supplies CDR1 SNHLY and CDR2 FYNNEI. The donors were healthy, HIV-negative adults with no recently reported acute infections or vaccinations. Every donor was a Caucasian adult residing in Nashville, Tennessee, USA. CD8 memory samples consisted of magnetically selected CD45RO+ cells combined with CCR7-negative CD45RA+ effector memory (TemRA) cells. Blood was collected by leukapheresis, and PBMCs were isolated by Ficoll-Histopaque density gradient centrifugation and then cryopreserved in liquid nitrogen vapor phase. Analytical flow cytometry was used to check the purity and quantity of each magnetically sorted T cell population. Genomic DNA was isolated from every sorted fraction and measured by UV absorbance on a Nanodrop 2000c. Points the paper makes about the study in general: Across a few donors, roughly 5.4% of naive CD4, more than 3% of naive CD8, approximately 2.5% of memory CD4, and around 0.4% of memory CD8 clonotypes were shared. Based on pairwise subsampling, the degree of clonotype sharing among donors was expected to be affected by sequencing depth. Compared with non-shared clonotypes, the clonotypes found in all four sorted-subset donors had higher generation probabilities. Sampling was restricted to blood, and TCR repertoires in tissue are likely to differ from TCR repertoires in blood. Naive subsets generally had larger estimated clonotype richness than memory subsets. Incomplete sequencing was indicated by rarefaction of sorted-subset datasets, despite the large sequencing depth. The genetic and exposure-history diversity represented was limited by the small number of donors.

Using the deep immunoSEQ assay, TCR CDR3 regions were amplified from genomic DNA by multiplex PCR. Extracted genomic DNA from each cell subset was distributed evenly across all wells of several immunoSEQ 96-well plates, and each plate was treated as a replicate. For sorted subsets, each replicate PCR was loaded with about 200 ng genomic DNA, equivalent to 25,000 to 35,000 T cell genomes. Purified libraries were quantified with a Qubit 3.0 fluorometer, sized on a Bioanalyzer 2100, and re-quantified with the KAPA Library Quantification kit. Each immunoSEQ 96-well plate was sequenced on its own single-read 150-cycle Illumina NextSeq 550 flow cell. The study's processing was this. Because the immunoSEQ output held only junctional sequences and lacked quality scores, the filtering could not match the filtering applied to full-length reads. To assign V/J genes and CDR3, sequences were annotated using PyIR, a Python wrapper for IgBLAST v1.9, with IMGT germline references. Reads with weak V/J assignments (E-value above 1e-6), missing CDR3, stop codons, out-of-frame junctions, or ambiguous translated residues were removed. V3J clonotypes were defined by identical inferred V gene, J gene, and CDR3 amino acid sequence. To compute the percentage overlap between repertoires, the number of shared unique clonotypes was divided by the size of the smaller repertoire. RTK rarefaction, the Chao1 estimator, and Recon v2.1 estimates of unobserved clonotypes were used to assess repertoire richness. Generation probabilities were computed with OLGA for all TCRbeta clonotypes obtained by the gDNA method from several donors. Here the immuneACCESS table is served through TCRdb, limited to in-frame sequences with V and J called. Missing clones are a known gap in these copies; in checked studies unresolved V genes cover under half, and the rest lacks a known reason. V and J calls and clone size are as listed in that table; D and trimming were resolved from the DNA. The sample yields approximately 350,000 clones; about 97% were counted once. More than 0.3% of the sample is held by the ten biggest clonotypes.

As to this clone: Its target antigen remains unknown. A junction boundary mismatches the germline segment, possibly from a read error.

Sequencing input: memory CD8+ T cells sorted from blood. The cell subset or site label corresponds to: CD45RO+ cells pooled with CCR7-negative TemRA cells. The origin of this receptor is a man aged 30-40 years in good health. The chain links TRBV2 with TRBJ2-2; D gene: possibly TRBD2, on 6 matching bases. The CDR3 is CATLVPGAVF. The nucleotide sequence reads as follows: TGTGCCACTCTAGTACCGGGAGCTGTTTTT.